The T cell receptor beta chain under discussion was sequenced for a study of CD8 T cells in Susac syndrome. This CDR3 comprises 13 residues. CDR1 and CDR2 from the germline V gene are SGHRS and YFSETQ. With 4 bases clipped from V and 4 bases from J, the junction kept 2 bases outside the gene matches. Random hexamers were used to reverse transcribe an amount of roughly 0.5 to 1 ug RNA. MiXCR, run by TCRdb on the immunoSEQ multiplex PCR reads, gives a single entry per CDR3 protein. The table has about 77,000 distinct CDR3 sequences, more than 85% seen once. This rearrangement joins TRBV5-1 to TRBJ1-3; 7 positions match TRBD1. Sequencing was done on a sample of CD4+ T cells from PBMCs. The sequence was obtained from a human donor with Susac syndrome. The CDR3 sequence is CASSPTGGNTIYF. CDR3 sequence (DNA): TGCGCCAGCAGCCCGACAGGGGGAAACACCATATATTTT. The full variable domain, its missing parts supplied by reference TRBV5-1 and TRBJ1-3, is KAGVTQTPRYLIKTRGQQVTLSCSPISGHRSVSWYQQTPGQGLQFLFEYFSETQRNKGNFPGRFSGRQFSNSRSEMNVSTLELGDSALYLCASSPTGGNTIYFGEGSWLTVV.